The rows below give T cell receptor beta chains drawn from one sample of a study of blood T cell repertoires in COVID-19. Produced via immunoSEQ multiplex PCR; TCRdb's table is partial and in-frame only. The data show some 130,000 clones, approximately 88% seen once. Material for sequencing was PBMCs or T cells enriched from blood (not recorded which). These receptors came from a man aged 35 to 55 with acute COVID-19. Each CDR3 is given with its conserved first and last residue. A clone size is listed for some rows: how often the clone was seen (once, few, many), or a class if it is expanded.

size: -; J: TRBJ2-1; V: TRBV19; CDR3: CASTRRGTYNEQFF
size: -; J: TRBJ2-2; V: TRBV10-3; CDR3: CAISTTSGGTGELFF
size: -; J: TRBJ2-1; V: TRBV20-1; CDR3: CSASSGGASNEQFF
size: -; J: TRBJ1-1; V: TRBV21-1; CDR3: CASSSRGHNEAFF
size: -; J: TRBJ2-4; V: TRBV6-2/TRBV6-3; CDR3: CASSYQDRQNIQYF
size: -; J: TRBJ1-1; V: TRBV7-8; CDR3: CASSRQQGWAEAFF
size: -; J: TRBJ2-3; V: TRBV6-1; CDR3: CASSGANFLAGTDTQYF
size: -; J: TRBJ2-3; V: TRBV7-9; CDR3: CASSLAWSGSEDTQYF
size: -; J: TRBJ1-1; V: TRBV10-2; CDR3: CASSGETGGLGGRRTEAFF
size: -; J: TRBJ2-7; V: TRBV13; CDR3: CASTPTSGSTEDEQYF
size: -; J: TRBJ2-7; V: TRBV6-2/TRBV6-3; CDR3: CASSYRQGKDEQYF
size: -; J: TRBJ2-1; V: TRBV7-2; CDR3: CASSPRDRAGEQFF
size: -; J: TRBJ2-6; V: TRBV28; CDR3: CASSLPGLAGAGANVLTF
size: -; J: TRBJ2-7; V: TRBV5-1; CDR3: CASSSQGFNGEQYF
size: -; J: TRBJ2-7; V: TRBV4-3; CDR3: CASSPNAVLAKRGEQYF
size: -; J: TRBJ1-5; V: TRBV28; CDR3: CASSPQGKKPQHF
size: -; J: TRBJ1-5; V: TRBV28; CDR3: CASTLSPPTERDQPQHF
size: -; J: TRBJ2-5; V: TRBV5-1; CDR3: CASSLGYEEETQYF
size: -; J: TRBJ1-3; V: TRBV9; CDR3: CASSPQGHQISGNTIYF
size: -; J: TRBJ2-7; V: TRBV30; CDR3: CAWSVPSSGSFYEQYF
size: -; J: TRBJ2-3; V: TRBV9; CDR3: CASSVDPGVAGRTDTQYF
size: -; J: TRBJ1-6; V: TRBV27; CDR3: CAIPTGYGGAPINSPLHF
size: -; J: TRBJ1-2; V: TRBV7-2; CDR3: CASSLGGVHYGYTF
size: many; J: TRBJ1-1; V: TRBV30; CDR3: CAWNRDRRGTEAFF
size: once; J: TRBJ2-7; V: TRBV28; CDR3: CASSYPGLAGALGEQYF
size: -; J: TRBJ2-5; V: TRBV6-6; CDR3: CASSSLAGGWGGTQYF
size: few; J: TRBJ1-3; V: TRBV4-3; CDR3: CASSPVPRTGNTIYF
size: -; J: TRBJ2-1; V: TRBV7-9; CDR3: CASSLDPEGNEQFF
size: once; J: TRBJ2-5; V: TRBV6-5; CDR3: CASSYRPERSQETQYF
size: -; J: TRBJ2-1; V: TRBV7-2; CDR3: CASSLRYNEQFF
size: -; J: TRBJ2-3; V: TRBV7-7; CDR3: CASSPNPSGGTDTQYF
size: -; J: TRBJ2-1; V: TRBV4-3; CDR3: CASSQALANEQFF
size: -; J: TRBJ1-2; V: TRBV27; CDR3: CASSLGGSGYTF
size: -; J: TRBJ1-1; V: TRBV7-9; CDR3: CASSLAGTGGTEAFF
size: -; J: TRBJ2-5; V: TRBV7-2; CDR3: CASSEDRGYQETQYF
size: -; J: TRBJ2-2; V: TRBV11-2; CDR3: CASSLRALPVARGTGELFF
size: few; J: TRBJ2-7; V: TRBV4-3; CDR3: CASSQDSLGSSYEQYF
size: -; J: TRBJ1-1; V: TRBV6-2/TRBV6-3; CDR3: CASSIWGEMNTEAFF
size: -; J: TRBJ1-5; V: TRBV12-3/TRBV12-4; CDR3: CASSLNGVQPQHF
size: -; J: TRBJ1-3; V: TRBV7-8; CDR3: CASSFLGAGGNTIYF
size: -; J: TRBJ1-2; V: TRBV9; CDR3: CASSVGAGYGYTF